The sequence of this T cell receptor beta chain was determined in a study of T-cell reconstitution after alpha-beta-depleted transplantation in children. The ends were cut back, 5 bases at V and 7 bases at J, with 12 bases in the middle. The CDR3 consists of 14 residues. Construction of the TCRbeta library involved unique molecular identifiers. In TCRdb, the PCR reads were re-called with MiXCR into one record per CDR3 protein. This sample yields a few hundred thousand distinct CDR3 sequences, of which 25% to 30% are seen a single time; around a third belongs to the top ten. The specimen was PBMCs, collected before TCRalphabeta/CD19-depleted stem cell transplant. This TCR was sampled from a boy less than two years old with Wiskott-Aldrich syndrome, due to receive a stem cell transplant. The gene calls are TRBV12-3 or TRBV12-4 and TRBJ1-6, with D perhaps matching TRBD1 (6 bases). The CDR3 sequence: CASSRGGRNSPLHF. The CDR3 DNA reads TGTGCCAGCAGTAGAGGGGGTAGAAATTCACCCCTCCACTTT.